The entry below gives a single T cell receptor beta chain sequence along with its context. Amplification used 60 Vbeta primers and 13 Jbeta primers. Generated by immunoSEQ multiplex PCR, the TCRdb table keeps only in-frame clones and is missing some. The table shows 130,000 to 150,000 clones, with about four fifths occurring only once. This sample is part of a study of cytomegalovirus exposure and HLA in healthy donors. Across the study: A prior study identified 117 million unique TCR beta sequences from some 180 million T cells. Among the 300 to 400 donors who were genotyped, roughly 85% fell in the genetic ancestry cluster that is associated with self-reported Caucasian donors.

Unmatched junction bases numbered 6, after V lost 6 bases and J lost 0 bases. This CDR3 contains 15 residues. Looked up from germline, CDR1 is SGHDT and CDR2 is YYEEEE. The sequenced material came from PBMCs. The genes are TRBV5-6 and TRBJ2-7; TRBD2 aligns across 10 bases. This sequence was found in a woman aged 18-30 years in good health and CMV-seropositive. The CDR3 spells CASTAGGLSSYEQYF. The CDR3 nucleotides are TGTGCCAGCACAGCGGGGGGGCTAAGCTCCTACGAGCAGTACTTC.